This TCR beta chain was captured in a study of spatial heterogeneity in lung cancer. Overall study: Across the raw uncorrected reads, a unique TCR and UMI combination was observed, on average, more than ten times. Points from the study as a whole: Tumoral mutation counts were tracked by counts of expanded intratumoral alpha and beta TCRs.

Details on this clonotype: Its antigen is not known.

The presence of a unique molecular identifier marked each TCR cDNA molecule. TCRdb independently ran MiXCR on the 5' RACE reads; one entry per CDR3 protein. The sample records approximately 12,000 distinct CDR3 sequences, around 10% being singletons. Indicated time point: sample taken at primary tumor resection. No cells were sorted before sequencing. The whole RNA sequenced was extracted from tumor, nontumor lung or frozen PBMC. With 6 bases clipped from V and 5 bases from J, the junction kept 5 bases outside the gene matches. The CDR3 is 15 amino acids. The clonotype originates from a female donor with early-stage non-small cell lung cancer. The gene calls are TRBV12-3 or TRBV12-4 and TRBJ2-2, with TRBD2 matching over 11 bases. This specimen consisted of lung tumor tissue, obtained at surgery. The CDR3 DNA is TGTGCCAGCAGAACACTAGCGGGGGCGACCGGGGAGCTGTTTTTT. Translated, it gives CASRTLAGATGELFF.